Listed below are T cell receptor beta chains from one sample, sequenced in a study of blood T cell repertoires in COVID-19. TCRdb's table, derived via immunoSEQ multiplex PCR, lists solely in-frame clones and lacks some. The sample records about 140,000 clones, approximately 80% being singletons. Sequenced sample: PBMCs or T cells enriched from blood (not recorded which). The source of these receptors is a woman aged 18-30 years who had been exposed to COVID-19. Each CDR3 is given with its conserved first and last residue. Each record gives: D gene, J gene, clone size, V gene, CDR3 DNA, CDR3 protein. D genes are given only for firm matches. A row's size may be missing; if present it is once, few, many or a size class.

D gene: TRBD1
J gene: TRBJ2-1
clone size: -
V gene: TRBV6-5
CDR3 DNA: TGTGCCAGCAGTTACTCGGGACAGGGGTACAATGAGCAGTTCTTC
CDR3 protein: CASSYSGQGYNEQFF

D gene: TRBD2
J gene: TRBJ2-5
clone size: -
V gene: TRBV24-1
CDR3 DNA: TGTGCCACCAGTGACCAGACTAGCGGATTCGCGGAGACCCAGTACTTC
CDR3 protein: CATSDQTSGFAETQYF

D gene: TRBD1
J gene: TRBJ2-1
clone size: -
V gene: TRBV2
CDR3 DNA: TGTGCCAGCAGTGAATATGGGACAGGGGTTTTGGATGAGCAGTTCTTC
CDR3 protein: CASSEYGTGVLDEQFF

D gene: TRBD1
J gene: TRBJ2-1
clone size: -
V gene: TRBV6-1
CDR3 DNA: TGTGCCAGCAGTGATGGACAGGGGGTTTACAATGAGCAGTTCTTC
CDR3 protein: CASSDGQGVYNEQFF

D gene: TRBD1
J gene: TRBJ1-5
clone size: -
V gene: TRBV7-8
CDR3 DNA: TGTGCCAGCAGCGCCTCCGGGACAGGGGGCGGTTATAGCAATCAGCCCCAGCATTTT
CDR3 protein: CASSASGTGGGYSNQPQHF

D gene: -
J gene: TRBJ1-3
clone size: -
V gene: TRBV18
CDR3 DNA: TGTGCCAGCTCACACCAAGGCGGGGTTCGGACGTTTTCTGGAAACACCATATATTTT
CDR3 protein: CASSHQGGVRTFSGNTIYF

D gene: -
J gene: TRBJ2-2
clone size: -
V gene: TRBV7-2
CDR3 DNA: TGTGCCAGTCCGACAGACTTGAACACCGGGGAGCTGTTTTTT
CDR3 protein: CASPTDLNTGELFF

D gene: -
J gene: TRBJ1-3
clone size: -
V gene: TRBV27
CDR3 DNA: TGTGCCAGCAGTCCTGACAAAGGAAACACCATATATTTT
CDR3 protein: CASSPDKGNTIYF

D gene: TRBD2
J gene: TRBJ2-7
clone size: -
V gene: TRBV6-2/TRBV6-3
CDR3 DNA: TGTGCCAGCAGCCTCAATCAACTAGCGGGAGGGCATGTGTCCTACGAGCAGTACTTC
CDR3 protein: CASSLNQLAGGHVSYEQYF

D gene: -
J gene: TRBJ2-1
clone size: -
V gene: TRBV28
CDR3 DNA: TGTGCCAGCAGTTTGAGGGGGAGGGGATACAATGAGCAGTTCTTC
CDR3 protein: CASSLRGRGYNEQFF

D gene: TRBD1
J gene: TRBJ1-2
clone size: -
V gene: TRBV12-3/TRBV12-4
CDR3 DNA: TGTGCCAGCAGAGCAGGGACAGTTGGTGGCTACACCTTC
CDR3 protein: CASRAGTVGGYTF

D gene: -
J gene: TRBJ1-1
clone size: -
V gene: TRBV30
CDR3 DNA: TGTGCCTGTAGTCAGCCAGGTGAAGCTTTCTTT
CDR3 protein: CACSQPGEAFF

D gene: TRBD1
J gene: TRBJ2-2
clone size: -
V gene: TRBV3-1/TRBV3-2
CDR3 DNA: TGTGCCAGCAGCCGAGACAGGGGAAGGATCGGGGAGCTGTTTTTT
CDR3 protein: CASSRDRGRIGELFF

D gene: -
J gene: TRBJ2-7
clone size: -
V gene: TRBV27
CDR3 DNA: TGTGCCAGCAGTTCGCCCTTGAGTTCCTACGAGCAGTACTTC
CDR3 protein: CASSSPLSSYEQYF

D gene: TRBD2
J gene: TRBJ2-1
clone size: -
V gene: TRBV11-2
CDR3 DNA: TGTGCCAGCAGCTTCACTAGCGGGGCTATTGTTCGCGATGAGCAGTTCTTC
CDR3 protein: CASSFTSGAIVRDEQFF

D gene: -
J gene: TRBJ1-1
clone size: -
V gene: TRBV12-3/TRBV12-4
CDR3 DNA: TGTGCCAGCAGTTTATCGGGGGTTGAAGCTTTCTTT
CDR3 protein: CASSLSGVEAFF

D gene: TRBD2
J gene: TRBJ2-1
clone size: -
V gene: TRBV19
CDR3 DNA: TGTGCCGCCGATAGCGGGAGGGACTACAATGAGCAGTTCTTC
CDR3 protein: CAADSGRDYNEQFF

D gene: TRBD2
J gene: TRBJ2-7
clone size: -
V gene: TRBV28
CDR3 DNA: TGTGCCAGCAGTTTACGGTTACTAGCGGGAGATACCTACGAGCAGTACTTC
CDR3 protein: CASSLRLLAGDTYEQYF

D gene: TRBD2
J gene: TRBJ2-2
clone size: -
V gene: TRBV30
CDR3 DNA: TGTGCCTGGAGGTGGACTAGTCCCACCGGGGAGCTGTTTTTT
CDR3 protein: CAWRWTSPTGELFF

D gene: -
J gene: TRBJ2-1
clone size: -
V gene: TRBV24-1
CDR3 DNA: TGTGCCACCAGTGAAACCTCGTCCGCGAATGAGCAGTTCTTC
CDR3 protein: CATSETSSANEQFF

D gene: -
J gene: TRBJ2-3
clone size: -
V gene: TRBV3-1/TRBV3-2
CDR3 DNA: TGTGCCAGCAGCCATCGAGGGACAGATACGCAGTATTTT
CDR3 protein: CASSHRGTDTQYF

D gene: TRBD2
J gene: TRBJ2-5
clone size: -
V gene: TRBV3-1/TRBV3-2
CDR3 DNA: TGTGCCAGCAGCCAAGTTCCTAGCGGGAGGCGCCAAGAGACCCAGTACTTC
CDR3 protein: CASSQVPSGRRQETQYF

D gene: TRBD1
J gene: TRBJ1-6
clone size: -
V gene: TRBV18
CDR3 DNA: TGTGCCAGCTCACCGCTGCCGACAGGGACGAATTCACCCCTCCACTTT
CDR3 protein: CASSPLPTGTNSPLHF

D gene: TRBD2
J gene: TRBJ2-7
clone size: -
V gene: TRBV7-6
CDR3 DNA: TGTGCCAGCAGCTACGGTAGCGGGACCGAGCAGTACTTC
CDR3 protein: CASSYGSGTEQYF

D gene: -
J gene: TRBJ1-2
clone size: -
V gene: TRBV6-5
CDR3 DNA: TGTGCCAGCAGTTACTCGAACAGGGAAGTTATCTATGGCTACACCTTC
CDR3 protein: CASSYSNREVIYGYTF

D gene: -
J gene: TRBJ1-2
clone size: -
V gene: TRBV5-1
CDR3 DNA: TGCGCCAGCAGCGGGGGGACCTATGGCTACACCTTC
CDR3 protein: CASSGGTYGYTF

D gene: -
J gene: TRBJ2-1
clone size: once
V gene: TRBV11-2
CDR3 DNA: TGTGCCAGCAGCTTAGATCCAGCGGGTTTCGATGAGCAGTTCTTC
CDR3 protein: CASSLDPAGFDEQFF

D gene: TRBD1
J gene: TRBJ1-2
clone size: -
V gene: TRBV9
CDR3 DNA: TGTGCCAGCAGCTCCCGGACAGGGGGTTATGGCTACACCTTC
CDR3 protein: CASSSRTGGYGYTF

D gene: TRBD1
J gene: TRBJ1-6
clone size: -
V gene: TRBV5-5
CDR3 DNA: TGTGCCAGCAGCTTGGATGGCTCTTACACAGGGGGCTACTCACCCCTCCACTTT
CDR3 protein: CASSLDGSYTGGYSPLHF

D gene: -
J gene: TRBJ2-7
clone size: -
V gene: TRBV27
CDR3 DNA: TGTGCCAGCAGTCGTTCTGTAAGGAGGGCTGGTGAGCAGTACTTC
CDR3 protein: CASSRSVRRAGEQYF

D gene: TRBD2
J gene: TRBJ2-7
clone size: -
V gene: TRBV4-2
CDR3 DNA: TGTGCCAGCAGCCAAGATGGAAGAGGACTAGCGGGATTCGGAGCCAAGCAGTACTTC
CDR3 protein: CASSQDGRGLAGFGAKQYF

D gene: TRBD1
J gene: TRBJ2-7
clone size: -
V gene: TRBV5-5
CDR3 DNA: TGTGCCAGCAGCTTGGTGGGACAGGGAAAATACGAGCAGTACTTC
CDR3 protein: CASSLVGQGKYEQYF

D gene: TRBD2
J gene: TRBJ2-1
clone size: -
V gene: TRBV5-5
CDR3 DNA: TGTGCCAGCAGCCTCGCCGGGACTAGCTCCTACAATGAGCAGTTCTTC
CDR3 protein: CASSLAGTSSYNEQFF

D gene: -
J gene: TRBJ2-3
clone size: -
V gene: TRBV14
CDR3 DNA: TGTGCCAGCAGCCTCCGGGGAGTGAGAGATACGCAGTATTTT
CDR3 protein: CASSLRGVRDTQYF

D gene: -
J gene: TRBJ2-7
clone size: -
V gene: TRBV7-9
CDR3 DNA: TGTGCCAGCAGCTCGTCCGGGACATTATACGAGCAGTACTTC
CDR3 protein: CASSSSGTLYEQYF

D gene: -
J gene: TRBJ2-7
clone size: -
V gene: TRBV5-6
CDR3 DNA: TGTGCCAGCAGCCTCCTCGACACCACCTCCTACGAGCAGTACTTC
CDR3 protein: CASSLLDTTSYEQYF

D gene: TRBD1
J gene: TRBJ1-2
clone size: few
V gene: TRBV13
CDR3 DNA: TGTGCCAGCAGCACCTCTGGGGGAATGGGACAGGGGGGCTATGGCTACACCTTC
CDR3 protein: CASSTSGGMGQGGYGYTF

D gene: -
J gene: TRBJ1-1
clone size: -
V gene: TRBV9
CDR3 DNA: TGTGCCAGCAGCGTGGATACTAGGAACACTGAAGCTTTCTTT
CDR3 protein: CASSVDTRNTEAFF

D gene: TRBD2
J gene: TRBJ2-1
clone size: -
V gene: TRBV27
CDR3 DNA: TGTGCCAGCAGTTTATCACTAGCGGGAGGCCGTAGGGATGAGCAGTTCTTC
CDR3 protein: CASSLSLAGGRRDEQFF

D gene: TRBD2
J gene: TRBJ2-2
clone size: -
V gene: TRBV30
CDR3 DNA: TGTGCCTGGTTTCGGGTGTCATTTGGGAGGGCCAACACCGGGGAGCTGTTTTTT
CDR3 protein: CAWFRVSFGRANTGELFF

D gene: -
J gene: TRBJ1-5
clone size: -
V gene: TRBV28
CDR3 DNA: TGTGCCAGCAGGGCAGGGGTGAGCAATCAGCCCCAGCATTTT
CDR3 protein: CASRAGVSNQPQHF

D gene: -
J gene: TRBJ2-5
clone size: -
V gene: TRBV7-8
CDR3 DNA: TGTGCCAGCAGCTTAGGGCCCGTAAAAGAGACCCAGTACTTC
CDR3 protein: CASSLGPVKETQYF

D gene: TRBD1
J gene: TRBJ2-1
clone size: -
V gene: TRBV28
CDR3 DNA: TGTGCCAGCAGTTTTAACAGGGGACCCTACAATGAGCAGTTCTTC
CDR3 protein: CASSFNRGPYNEQFF

D gene: TRBD1
J gene: TRBJ2-4
clone size: -
V gene: TRBV5-5
CDR3 DNA: TGTGCCAGCAGCCAGGGGACAGGGAAAAACATTCAGTACTTC
CDR3 protein: CASSQGTGKNIQYF

D gene: -
J gene: TRBJ1-5
clone size: -
V gene: TRBV6-2/TRBV6-3
CDR3 DNA: TGTGCCAGCAGTCGGACAGTGTTTTTGATTTCGCCCCAGCATTTT
CDR3 protein: CASSRTVFLISPQHF

D gene: TRBD1
J gene: TRBJ2-1
clone size: -
V gene: TRBV2
CDR3 DNA: TGTGCCAGCAGTAGGGACAGGGGATTGTACAATGAGCAGTTCTTC
CDR3 protein: CASSRDRGLYNEQFF

D gene: -
J gene: TRBJ2-1
clone size: few
V gene: TRBV5-1
CDR3 DNA: TGCGCCAGCAGCGAACCGGGAAGTGAGCAGTTCTTC
CDR3 protein: CASSEPGSEQFF

D gene: -
J gene: TRBJ1-4
clone size: -
V gene: TRBV29-1
CDR3 DNA: TGCAGCGTGAGGGTGTTCTATGAAAAACTGTTTTTT
CDR3 protein: CSVRVFYEKLFF